The entry below gives a single T cell receptor (beta chain) sequence along with its context. The antigen this receptor binds is unknown. It has no much larger one-base neighbor in the sample; base qualities were not kept. The cohort was made up of approximately 670 healthy bone marrow donors. Cohort members were all nominally healthy when sampled, although unrecorded immune exposures were likely present. The donor tested CMV seropositive, placing the donor among the 289 seropositive members of the cohort. A peripheral blood sample was collected from each donor, and TCR beta sequencing was performed on peripheral blood mononuclear cells. Genomic DNA extraction from the blood cell samples was performed with the Qiagen DNeasy Blood Extraction Kit. This sample was included in a study of cytomegalovirus exposure and HLA in healthy donors (dated by TCRdb to 2015 to 2018). As for the study more broadly: An earlier analysis of several hundred of the donors reported 250 to 300 Gb of sequence data and some 100 million unique TCR beta sequences from 150 million to 200 million T cells. Roughly 300 gigabases of sequencing data and around 80 million unique TCR sequences made up an early release that covered 500 to 700 HLA-typed donors. The genetic ancestry cluster associated with self-reported Caucasian donors included about four fifths of the roughly 400 genotyped donors. The aim of the study was to test whether cataloging public T cell receptors could identify signatures of past pathogen exposure. The study used immunosequencing to profile the T cell repertoires of under 700 subjects and linked those repertoires to cytomegalovirus serostatus. A separate validation cohort of over a hundred different subjects was used in addition to the 666-subject first cohort. To predict cytomegalovirus infection status, the study brought together high-throughput TCR immunosequencing, statistical association of individual TCRs with disease status, and machine learning. To study patterns of TCR occurrence, a later analysis re-analyzed previously published TCR beta repertoires from 666 donors and added high-resolution HLA genotyping. Rather than drawing on any new phenotypic data, the later analysis identified candidate immune exposures from TCR beta sequences and the way those sequences occurred across donors. An earlier analysis of some 500 of the donors applied high-throughput TCR beta sequencing to assess whether each TCR beta V gene segment acted as functional or pseudogenic. Donor age, sex, ethnicity and CMV serostatus were compiled alongside the repertoire data. A later genetic analysis took genome-wide SNP genotypes for about three fifths of the 666 donors and used that subset as a discovery cohort. All discovery cohort repertoires had been generated on a single sequencing platform. Both class I and class II loci were covered by HLA typing, at four-digit resolution. Typing coverage varied by locus: about 620-630 donors for A, B, C, DRB1 and DQB1; under 550 for DQA1; approximately 570 for DPA1; 400 to 480 for DPB1. Five DR-DQ haplotypes were treated as single units for association and clustering because of strong linkage in the cohort. Among about 370 genotyped donors of the cohort, an average of around 240,000 unique TCR beta nucleotide sequences was sequenced per donor, of which 15% to 20% were non-productive. The full study reports these points: HLA typing was unavailable for some donors at each locus, so association tests used only the typed subset. According to a later genetic analysis, donors in an Asian-associated ancestry cluster had fewer N-insertions in productive TCRs than the roughly 670-donor mean. A further reported finding was that TCR beta sequences accurately predicted the HLA-A and HLA-B alleles for most subjects in the first cohort. This cohort had only TCR beta chains sequenced, and the lack of alpha or paired-chain data limited which features could be detected. Immune exposure information for the cohort was limited to CMV serostatus. The classifier was reported to diagnose cytomegalovirus status with high specificity and sensitivity in both the original cohort and the validation cohort. In a later analysis, TCR association rates were found to vary across HLA loci, with the most associated TCRs seen for DRB1 alleles and the fewest for HLA-C alleles. At a false discovery rate of 0.05, a later analysis linked approximately 18,000 TCR beta sequences to specific HLA alleles. When HLA alleles, especially DR and DQ, strongly co-occurred, attributing TCR associations to individual alleles was difficult. Approximately 18 rarely observed V segments, including chromosome 9 orphons, were excluded from the earlier analysis of a few hundred of the donors because counts were too low. An earlier analysis of some 590 of the donors showed that most TCR beta V segments appeared in productive rearrangements either about 87% or about 30% of the time, which broadly matched IMGT annotations. Across donors, most TCR sequences were observed very rarely, whereas some public TCRs were present in many individuals. According to a later analysis, parvovirus B19, influenza, CMV and Epstein-Barr virus appeared linked to several top co-occurrence clusters. A later genetic analysis associated a missense DCLRE1C variant with V-gene and J-gene trimming of TCR beta chains, and an independent cohort replicated the association. In the study, 150 to 200 TCR beta chains were listed as associated with cytomegalovirus. Roughly uniform sequencing depth across donors was assumed in presence/absence analyses, although this assumption may not hold. Three of the identified cytomegalovirus-associated TCR beta chains were confirmed in vitro to be specific for cytomegalovirus antigens. The sequencing pipeline was judged likely to have produced a cluster of highly shared sequence variants as a technical artifact. Linkage disequilibrium might explain the correlated functional status among segregating V segments, but an unknown experimental factor could not be excluded. Most CMV-associated TCR beta chains appeared to be HLA-restricted in a later analysis, and the HLA associations seemed to be driven largely by CMV exposure. In a later analysis, HLA-associated TCR beta chains showed more clonal expansion and lower generation probabilities than non-associated chains that were equally common. The authors suggested that the approach could potentially be extended to other disease states and immunological phenotypes.

Library preparation employed the immunoSEQ multiplex PCR assay. For the multiplex PCR, a mixture combining 60 forward primers for TCR Vbeta segments and 13 reverse primers for TCR Jbeta segments was used. A multiplex PCR assay on genomic DNA amplified the CDR3 region of rearranged TCR beta genes. The amplified TCR beta libraries were sequenced on the Illumina HiSeq System as 87-base-pair reads. For the original study's pipeline: In a later analysis, 80 million or so unique TCR beta chains were counted across the approximately 640 repertoires, and around 10 million of these chains were shared by at least two donors. A nearest-neighbor algorithm error-corrected the raw reads and collapsed the reads into unique sequences, merging closely related sequences to remove PCR and sequencing errors. Alignment of CDR3 sequences to IMGT reference sequences was used to assign V, D and J gene segments. For a sequence to be retained, at least a six-nucleotide match to both a V gene segment and a J gene segment was required. Rearrangements were classified as productive when the CDR3 lacked stop codons and remained in frame with V and J, and all other rearrangements were classified as non-productive. CDR3 was defined by IMGT convention, running from the second conserved V-encoded cysteine to the conserved J-encoded phenylalanine. The earlier analysis of 500 to 600 of the donors excluded sequences that lacked an unambiguous match to a single V gene segment. An earlier analysis of a few hundred of the donors classified V segments as functional when productive rearrangements were above 56.7% and as segregating when the standard deviation between donors was above 5%. A statistical classification framework was built for diagnosing cytomegalovirus status from the catalog of TCR beta chain sequences. A later analysis assigned V and J genes by comparing TCR nucleotide sequences with IMGT/GENE-DB human TR gene sequences. The TCRdist pipeline was used in a later analysis to assign CDR3 sequences and most-parsimonious VDJ recombination scenarios. In a later analysis, each TCR beta chain was defined by its CDR3 amino acid sequence together with its V-gene family, and reads without a unique V-gene family were excluded. In a later analysis, 450 to 600 highly shared, low-generation-probability nucleotide sequences were removed to address suspected cross-contamination and a sequencing artifact. In a later analysis, a clonal expansion index was calculated for each public chain from normalized within-repertoire ranks of inferred template counts. Generation probabilities in a later analysis came from a VDJ recombination model fitted to out-of-frame rearrangements, and those results were checked against IGoR. A later analysis scored TCR-TCR, TCR-HLA and TCR-CMV co-occurrence with hypergeometric tests, applying a repertoire-size bias correction to TCR pairs. To estimate false discovery rates, a later analysis permuted the HLA or CMV assignments 20 times. A later analysis grouped co-occurring TCRs with DBSCAN, adding TCRdist sequence similarity when clustering within HLA-allele-positive subsets. Repertoires with fewer than 30,000 or more than 120,000 public chains, plus five repertoires with anomalous nucleotide sharing, were excluded from co-occurrence clustering. This is the immuneACCESS table as TCRdb keeps it, with only in-frame sequences that have V and J called. A part of the clones is gone; compared with another copy, unresolved V genes explain less than half, and the rest is unexplained. Clonal size and the V and J genes are those of that table, whereas D and trimming came from the DNA. This sample is represented by around 200,000 clones; around 75% of them were singletons. The ten largest make up over 5.5% of the sample.

Sequenced input: PBMCs. This clonotype was obtained from a man in his forties or fifties in good health and CMV-seropositive.

The CDR3 region reads CASSLSSRRTAGGTNEKLFF. The sequence in DNA is TGTGCCAGCAGTTTATCTTCGAGGAGGACAGCAGGAGGAACTAATGAAAAACTGTTTTTT. This chain is built from TRBV27 and TRBJ1-4; a tentative D call is TRBD1 (6 bases match). Cut back by 0 bases and 1 base, the V and J ends lie 21 bases apart. Measured from the cysteine to the phenylalanine, the CDR3 is 20 residues long. The retained sequence is limited to the CDR3, 60 bases, with the frame set at the first base. According to the germline V gene (reference sequence), CDR1 reads MNHEY and CDR2 reads SMNVEV.